This T cell receptor beta chain appears in the sequencing data of a study of OX40 agonist ivuxolimab in advanced cancers. Background on the study: With a range of roughly 23 to 85, age averaged 60 years, and more than 75% were male.

V was shortened by 2 bases and J by 0 bases, with 14 bases between the two germline ends. There are 16 residues in the CDR3. The germline V gene has CDR1 SGHRS and CDR2 YFSETQ. Libraries were prepared by immunoSEQ multiplex PCR; TCRdb keeps only in-frame clonotypes and omits some of them. The data hold some 14,000 clones, with 55% to 75% observed a single time. The TCR sequence derives from an adult with an advanced solid tumor such as melanoma, head and neck, liver or kidney cancer. V gene TRBV5-1 combines with J gene TRBJ1-1; D possibly corresponds to TRBD1 (6 bases). Specimen: CD4+ or CD8+ T cells sorted from blood, collected in a trial of the OX40 agonist ivuxolimab. The CDR3 reads CASSLEGGLMNTEAFF. Here the CDR3 DNA reads TGCGCCAGCAGCTTAGAGGGGGGGCTTATGAACACTGAAGCTTTCTTT.